This passage covers 8 T cell receptor beta chains from one sample sequenced in a study of T-cell memory formation after mild COVID-19. MiXCR, run by TCRdb on the 5' RACE reads, gives a single entry per CDR3 protein. The profile shows 250,000 or so distinct CDR3 sequences, under 20% of them singletons. Sequencing was done on a sample of PBMCs or a T cell subset sorted from them (not recorded which). All receptors derive from a man aged 18 to 29 who had mild COVID-19 (a few samples of this study predate the infection). Cell type and time point are not known.

This clonotype has just a few counts. The genes are TRBV6-6 and TRBJ2-5; 7 positions agree with TRBD1. This CDR3 is built from 14 residues. Germline CDR1 and CDR2: MNHNY and SVGAGI (reference sequence). Trimming at V came to 7 bases and at J to 3 bases, leaving 8 bases not matched to a gene. CDR3 DNA sequence: TGTGCCAGCACCCCGCACGACAGGGAAGAGACCCAGTACTTC. It codes for CASTPHDREETQYF.

V gene TRBV10-1 combines with J gene TRBJ2-3; 7 bases align to TRBD2. This CDR3 contains 16 residues. The J segment lost 0 bases and the V segment lost 2 bases, leaving 5 bases of the junction unmatched. CDR1 and CDR2 (germline): WNHNN, SYGVQD (reference sequence). The CDR3 loop reads CASSERLADSTDTQYF. The CDR3 coding sequence is TGCGCCAGCAGTGAGAGGCTAGCGGATAGCACAGATACGCAGTATTTT.

The chain has TRBV11-3 and TRBJ2-1; 7 nucleotides align to TRBD1. The germline gives CDR1 SGHNT, CDR2 YENEEA. Unmatched junction bases numbered 7, after V lost 4 bases and J lost 4 bases. This CDR3 has 15 amino acids. This CDR3 reads CASSSSGTVYNEQFF. As DNA, the CDR3 is TGTGCCAGCAGCTCGTCCGGGACAGTGTACAATGAGCAGTTCTTC.

This clonotype was picked up a small number of times. The chain uses TRBV15 and TRBJ2-1; possibly TRBD1 or TRBD2 for D (5 bases each). With 0 bases removed from V and 7 bases from J, the gap between germline ends came to 13 bases. This CDR3 comprises 15 residues. Per the germline V gene, CDR1 is LNHNV and CDR2 is YYDKDF (reference sequence). In DNA form, the CDR3 reads TGTGCCACCAGCAGAGAACCGGGGCGGGTGAATGAGCAGTTCTTC. Translating gives CATSREPGRVNEQFF. The full variable domain, with the rest looked up from reference TRBV15 and TRBJ2-1, is DAMVIQNPRYQVTQFGKPVTLSCSQTLNHNVMYWYQQKSSQAPKLLFHYYDKDFNNEADTPDNFQSRRPNTSFCFLDIRSPGLGDTAMYLCATSREPGRVNEQFFGPGTRLTVL.

This clonotype was detected only a few times. The V and J genes are TRBV11-2 and TRBJ2-2; perhaps TRBD2 as D (5 bases). CDR3 size: 14 residues. The germline V gene encodes CDR1 SGHAT and CDR2 FQNNGV. The ends were cut back, 6 bases at V and 5 bases at J, with 13 bases in the middle. CDR3 DNA: TGTGCCAGCAGTTCAGAGGGCCTGACCGGGGAGCTGTTTTTT. Its translation is CASSSEGLTGELFF. The variable domain in full, completed from reference TRBV11-2 and TRBJ2-2, reads EAGVAQSPRYKIIEKRQSVAFWCNPISGHATLYWYQQILGQGPKLLIQFQNNGVVDDSQLPKDRFSAERLKGVDSTLKIQPAKLEDSAVYLCASSSEGLTGELFFGEGSRLTVL.

This clonotype came up a few times. V usage is TRBV27 and J usage is TRBJ1-5; D ambiguous. The V end was cut by 2 bases, the J end by 3 bases, with 5 bases between. The CDR3 covers 13 residues. Germline lookup yields CDR1 MNHEY and CDR2 SMNVEV (reference sequence). The CDR3 protein is CASSLMLNQPQHF. The CDR3 nucleotides are TGTGCCAGCAGTTTAATGCTCAATCAGCCCCAGCATTTT.

This clonotype showed up just a few times. J is TRBJ2-3 and V is TRBV28, with D possibly TRBD2 on 6 matching bases. The V end lost 5 bases, the J end lost 0 bases, and 15 bases lay between the germline ends. This CDR3 is built from 16 residues. Germline CDR1 is MDHEN and CDR2 is SYDVKM. The CDR3 coding sequence is TGTGCCAGCAGTCCGGCGGGGTACACTAGCACAGATACGCAGTATTTT. This translates into CASSPAGYTSTDTQYF.

V and J are TRBV27 and TRBJ2-7; 8 bases are a match to TRBD2. Per the germline V gene, CDR1 is MNHEY and CDR2 is SMNVEV (reference sequence). V lost 1 base and J lost 0; bases outside the gene matches: 2. The CDR3 is made up of 15 amino acids. For the CDR3, the DNA is TGTGCCAGCAGTTTATACGGGGGGGCCTCCTACGAGCAGTACTTC. It yields the protein CASSLYGGASYEQYF.